The 27 T cell receptor beta chains presented below share a single source sample, sequenced in a study of breast tumors, draining lymph nodes, adjacent tissues. The lymph nodes were axillary draining lymph nodes from breast cancer patients. TCRdb re-called the multiplex PCR reads through MiXCR, storing one row per CDR3 protein. The data show about 180,000 distinct CDR3 sequences, with 30% to 35% seen just once and about 4.5% held by the top ten. The specimen sequenced was axillary lymph node tissue. The receptor source for this set is a female donor with breast cancer. Some clones in this sample may be carry-over from other donors' samples.

Remarks on this clonotype: An end of the junction differs from the germline gene, which may be a read error. The V and J genes are TRBV7-9 and TRBJ1-1; 7 nucleotides agree with TRBD1. Germline loops: CDR1 SEHNR, CDR2 FQNEAQ (reference sequence). The CDR3 consists of 15 residues. CDR3 region: CASSRRTGMNTEALF. The CDR3 bases are TGTGCCAGCAGCCGACGGACAGGAATGAACACTGAAGCTCTCTTT.

A remark on this clonotype: Just one base apart from a much larger clone, this may be a read error. The V gene is TRBV9, the J gene TRBJ1-2; 8 bases fit TRBD1. The germline gives CDR1 SGDLS, CDR2 YYNGEE. This CDR3 is built from 15 residues. CDR3 sequence: CASSVASQGASGSTF. The DNA of the CDR3 is TGTGCCAGCAGCGTAGCTTCCCAGGGGGCGAGTGGCTCCACCTTC.

The chain recombines TRBV6-1 with TRBJ1-5; tentatively, D is TRBD1 (5 bases). V was clipped by 5 bases and J by 0 bases, with 17 bases between them. This CDR3 is built from 17 residues. In germline, CDR1 is MNHNS, CDR2 SASEGT. CDR3 coding DNA: TGTGCCAGCAGTACTATAGGGACGGAATATAGCAATCAGCCCCAGCATTTT. This sequence encodes CASSTIGTEYSNQPQHF.

On this clonotype: A much larger clone is a single base away; this may be a read error. Since no conserved phenylalanine or tryptophan closes the CDR3, a read error is the likely cause. The V and J genes are TRBV5-4 and TRBJ1-2; D unclear. The V end lost 1 base, the J end lost 7 bases, and 14 bases lay between the germline ends. Germline assignment: CDR1 SGHNT and CDR2 YYREEE (reference sequence). This CDR3 has 14 residues. Here the CDR3 reads CASSLPSLGFGYTS. CDR3 nucleotides: TGTGCCAGCAGCTTGCCGTCCTTGGGGTTTGGCTACACCTCC.

The J gene is TRBJ1-5, the V gene TRBV3-1; the D gene is possibly TRBD1 (6 bases). V was trimmed by 9 bases and J by 0 bases, leaving 18 bases between them. The CDR3 runs to 16 residues. Germline values: CDR1 LGHDT, CDR2 YNNKEL (reference sequence). The CDR3 is CASWDKVGHSNQPQHF. The CDR3 nucleotides read TGTGCCAGTTGGGACAAGGTTGGCCATAGCAATCAGCCCCAGCATTTT.

This clonotype was seen ten or more times. V usage is TRBV20-1 and J usage is TRBJ2-7; 8 bases agree with TRBD2. Germline V lookup: CDR1 DFQATT, CDR2 SNEGSKA (reference sequence). J lost 4 bases, V lost 0 bases, and 11 bases had no gene match. CDR3 length: 16 amino acids. The chain's CDR3 is CSARDFLTSAGYEQYF. For the CDR3, the DNA is TGCAGTGCTAGAGATTTCCTGACTAGCGCGGGTTACGAGCAGTACTTC.

At least ten counts were recorded for this clonotype. This chain uses TRBV29-1 with TRBJ1-2; tentative D call: TRBD1 (5 bases). The germline V gene has CDR1 SQVTM and CDR2 ANQGSEA. The CDR3 runs to 15 residues. V lost 4 bases to trimming and J lost 7 bases, with 22 bases between them. CDR3 sequence: CSVGGTSGPFSGYTF. CDR3 nucleotides: TGCAGCGTTGGTGGGACCTCGGGGCCCTTCTCTGGCTACACCTTC.

Notes on this clonotype: This may arise from a read error, as a much more abundant clone is one base away. The rearrangement uses TRBV3-1 and TRBJ2-7; tentatively, D is TRBD1 (6 bases). The CDR3 is 13 amino acids. Looked up from germline, CDR1 is LGHDT and CDR2 is YNNKEL (reference sequence). The CDR3 loop reads CANSQEGSRGQYF. In nucleotides, the CDR3 is TGTGCCAACAGCCAAGAGGGGTCCAGGGGGCAGTACTTC.

The sample holds a few counts of this clonotype. A read error is possible here, since a much larger clone lies one base away. The chain joins TRBV7-6 to TRBJ2-5, with D possibly TRBD2 on 6 matching bases. The germline CDR1 and CDR2 sequences are SGHVS and FNYEAQ. Trimming stripped 8 bases from V and 3 bases from J, with 22 bases between. This CDR3 is built from 16 residues. The CDR3: CASYRWGLGTKETQYF. CDR3 nucleotides: TGTGCCAGCTACCGGTGGGGACTGGGTACCAAAGAGACCCAGTACTTC.

This clonotype was recorded many times. This rearrangement joins TRBV19 to TRBJ2-1; D not resolved. The V end lost 3 bases, the J end lost 8 bases, and 17 bases lay between the germline ends. Germline CDR1 and CDR2: LNHDA and SQIVND (reference sequence). The CDR3 extends over 15 amino acids. The CDR3 sequence is CASSISGWRFDEQFF. CDR3 coding DNA: TGTGCCAGTAGTATTAGTGGTTGGCGTTTCGATGAGCAGTTCTTC.

This clonotype was seen many times. The V call is TRBV10-3, the J call TRBJ2-7; 9 nucleotides align to TRBD2. V was clipped by 10 bases and J by 4 bases; unmatched bases: 20. The CDR3 has 17 residues. Germline CDR1 is ENHRY and CDR2 is SYGVKD. The CDR3 nucleotides read TGTGCCACCCTGGGGGTTACTAGCGGGTCACCCCCATACGAGCAGTACTTC. It yields the protein CATLGVTSGSPPYEQYF.

In this sample, this clonotype turned up a few times. V gene TRBV27 combines with J gene TRBJ2-1; D is possibly TRBD2 (6 bases). CDR3 length: 13 residues. V lost 4 bases and J lost 7, with 11 bases in between. Per the germline V gene, CDR1 is MNHEY and CDR2 is SMNVEV (reference sequence). The CDR3 is CASSYGSWNEQFF. For the CDR3, the DNA is TGTGCCAGCAGTTACGGGAGTTGGAATGAGCAGTTCTTC.

The table lists this clonotype with many counts. This chain uses TRBV6-4 with TRBJ2-7; 10 bases fit TRBD1. The CDR3 loop spans 17 amino acids. Germline CDR1 and CDR2: MRHNA and SNTAGT. V shed 6 bases and J 2 bases; nucleotides not matched to a gene: 13. This chain's CDR3 is CASRSPETGGAAYEQYF. CDR3 nucleotides: TGTGCCAGCAGATCACCGGAGACAGGGGGCGCAGCCTACGAGCAGTACTTC.

This clonotype came up many times. One end of the junction is discordant with germline, which a read error may explain. The V and J genes are TRBV7-7 and TRBJ2-1, with 9 bases fitting TRBD1. The CDR3 runs to 14 residues. Per the germline V gene, CDR1 is SSHAT and CDR2 is FNYEAQ (reference sequence). The CDR3 nucleotides are TGTGCTAGCAGCACGGAGACAGGGGGGTTGGAGCAGTTCTTC. Translation: CASSTETGGLEQFF.

This clonotype was detected many times. CDR3 region: CASSFDNQPQHF. The CDR3 DNA sequence: TGTGCCAGCAGTTTCGACAATCAGCCCCAGCATTTT. The rearrangement uses TRBV12-3 or TRBV12-4 and TRBJ1-5, with D unclear. V was shortened by 3 bases and J by 3 bases, with 3 bases between the two germline ends. This CDR3 is built from 12 residues.

This clonotype was seen at least ten times. For the CDR3, the DNA is TGTGCCAGTAGTATCCGGGACAGGGGTAACACCGGGGAGCTGTTTTTT. This encodes CASSIRDRGNTGELFF. The V gene is TRBV19, the J gene TRBJ2-2, with 10 bases lining up with TRBD1. With 3 bases clipped from V and 2 bases from J, the junction kept 3 bases outside the gene matches. The CDR3 totals 16 residues. The V gene's germline CDR1 is LNHDA and CDR2 SQIVND (reference sequence).

In DNA, the CDR3 is TGTGCCAGTAGTATACAGAAAGTATTAGAGGATAATTCACCCCTCCACTTT. Its translation: CASSIQKVLEDNSPLHF. The rearrangement links TRBV19 to TRBJ1-6; D is uncertain. V was pared by 2 bases and J by 5 bases, with 16 bases between. This CDR3 region has 17 residues. CDR1 is LNHDA and CDR2 is SQIVND in the germline V gene (reference sequence).

The chain carries TRBV2 and TRBJ1-1; 11 bases align to TRBD1. The germline CDR1 and CDR2 sequences are SNHLY and FYNNEI. The CDR3 sequence is 14 residues long. V dropped 8 bases and J dropped 5; count of bases not matched to a gene: 7. In DNA, the CDR3 is TGTGCCAGCCTCGGACAGGGGGCAAGAACTGAAGCTTTCTTT. Residues: CASLGQGARTEAFF. Drawing the rest from reference TRBV2 and TRBJ1-1, the complete variable domain is EPEVTQTPSHQVTQMGQEVILRCVPISNHLYFYWYRQILGQKVEFLVSFYNNEISEKSEIFDDQFSVERPDGSNFTLKIRSTKLEDSAMYFCASLGQGARTEAFFGQGTRLTVV.

This clonotype has ten or more counts. This chain uses TRBV20-1 with TRBJ2-1, with TRBD2 matching 9 bases. J gave up 4 bases and V 1 base, and 11 bases lay outside the gene matches. Germline values: CDR1 DFQATT, CDR2 SNEGSKA (reference sequence). The CDR3 runs 17 residues. The CDR3 here is CSARGVAGGGIYNEQFF. In DNA form, the CDR3 reads TGCAGTGCTAGAGGGGTGGCGGGAGGGGGCATTTACAATGAGCAGTTCTTC.

V gene TRBV6-2 or TRBV6-3 combines with J gene TRBJ2-5; D gene uncertain. V was trimmed by 4 bases and J by 5 bases, leaving 14 bases between them. In germline, CDR1 is MNHEY, CDR2 SVGEGT. The CDR3 consists of 14 residues. The CDR3 DNA sequence: TGTGCCAGCAGTTCACCAGTCGCGACGGAGACCCAGTACTTC. This gives the protein CASSSPVATETQYF.

This clonotype was seen at least ten times. The chain uses TRBV7-9 and TRBJ2-7, with TRBD2 identical over 11 bases. The CDR3 loop spans 15 amino acids. V was clipped by 5 bases and J by 7 bases; unmatched bases: 10. Germline CDR1 SEHNR, CDR2 FQNEAQ (reference sequence). CDR3 nucleotide sequence: TGTGCCAGCAGCCCGAGACTAGCGGGGACGGGGGAGCAGTACTTC. Encoded protein: CASSPRLAGTGEQYF.

V is TRBV6-1 and J is TRBJ2-1; 8 nucleotides align to TRBD2. Germline V gives CDR1 MNHNS, CDR2 SASEGT. The V segment lost 2 bases and the J segment 6 bases; nucleotides outside the gene matches: 6. This CDR3 contains 15 residues. For the CDR3, the DNA is TGTGCCAGCAGTGAAATCGGACTAGCCAGCAATGAGCAGTTCTTC. Its protein product is CASSEIGLASNEQFF.

The chain recombines TRBV20-1 with TRBJ2-2; D is undetermined. Looked up from germline, CDR1 is DFQATT and CDR2 is SNEGSKA (reference sequence). V lost 5 bases and J 8 bases, leaving 12 bases between the germline ends. CDR3 length: 12 amino acids. The chain's CDR3 is CSAPRAAGELFF. CDR3 nucleotides: TGCAGTGCTCCAAGGGCGGCAGGGGAGCTGTTTTTT.

A note on this clonotype: A single base separates this from a much larger clone, so it may be a read error. This chain uses TRBV6-1 with TRBJ1-5, with D possibly TRBD1 on 5 matching bases. The CDR3 totals 17 residues. Germline values: CDR1 MNHNS, CDR2 SASEGT. The CDR3 DNA follows: TGTGCCAGCAGTTATAAAATCCAGGGTAGTAGCAATCAGGCCCAGCATTTT. Protein product: CASSYKIQGSSNQAQHF.

This clonotype was detected ten times or more. The germline gene is not matched at one end of the junction; a read error may be the cause. The chain uses TRBV7-3 and TRBJ2-2; D is unclear. Germline V gene sequence: CDR1 SGHTA, CDR2 FQGTGA. This CDR3 contains 15 residues. Here the CDR3 reads CATGPRQANSGELFF. The CDR3 nucleotides read TGTGCCACCGGTCCGAGGCAGGCAAACAGCGGGGAGCTGTTTTTT.

This clonotype has a count of ten or more. V and J are TRBV19 and TRBJ1-1; D not certain. The CDR3 consists of 14 residues. Looked up from germline, CDR1 is LNHDA and CDR2 is SQIVND (reference sequence). V was clipped by 1 base and J by 3 bases, with 9 bases between them. CDR3 amino acids: CASSIALSHTEAFF. The CDR3 DNA is TGTGCCAGTAGTATAGCCCTGTCTCACACTGAAGCTTTCTTT.

The table lists this clonotype with a few counts. A much larger clone is a single base away; this may be a read error. The V call is TRBV14, the J call TRBJ1-4, with TRBD1 as a possible D gene (6 bases). The CDR3 has 15 amino acids. Per germline, CDR1 SGHDN and CDR2 FVKESK. The DNA for the CDR3 is TGTGCCAGCAGCTCCTATACAGGGCCTAATGAAGAACTGTTTTTT. Translation: CASSSYTGPNEELFF.